This T cell receptor beta chain was retrieved from a study of blood T cell repertoires in COVID-19. About the study: There were acute and convalescent COVID-19 samples, and they came from the United States, Italy and Spain.

The CDR3 consists of 18 residues. V was cut by 6 bases and J by 3 bases, with 27 bases left in between. Per the germline V gene, CDR1 is MGHDK and CDR2 is SYGVNS. This clone was counted many times. Sequencing used immunoSEQ multiplex PCR; TCRdb keeps in-frame clones, though not all of them. The sample includes roughly 150,000 clones, 88% of them seen just once. The TCR originated in a human donor in a cohort sampled during active COVID-19. The chain couples TRBV25-1 to TRBJ2-7, with D possibly matching TRBD1 (5 bases). The sample taken for sequencing was peripheral blood. In DNA form, the CDR3 reads TGTGCCAGCAGGCCACTTTCCAGCGTCTCAGGGCCCTACTACGAGCAGTACTTC. Its protein is CASRPLSSVSGPYYEQYF.